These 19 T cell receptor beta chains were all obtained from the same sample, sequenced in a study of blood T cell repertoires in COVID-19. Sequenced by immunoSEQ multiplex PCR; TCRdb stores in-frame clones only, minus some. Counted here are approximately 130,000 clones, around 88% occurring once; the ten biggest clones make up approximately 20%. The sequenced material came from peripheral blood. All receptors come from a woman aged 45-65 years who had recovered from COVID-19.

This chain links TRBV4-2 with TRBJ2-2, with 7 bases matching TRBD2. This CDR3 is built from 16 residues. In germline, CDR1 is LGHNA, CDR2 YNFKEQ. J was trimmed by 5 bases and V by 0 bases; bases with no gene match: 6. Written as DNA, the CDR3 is TGTGCCAGCAGCCAAGATGGCCCCGGGGGGACCGGGGAGCTGTTTTTT. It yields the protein CASSQDGPGGTGELFF.

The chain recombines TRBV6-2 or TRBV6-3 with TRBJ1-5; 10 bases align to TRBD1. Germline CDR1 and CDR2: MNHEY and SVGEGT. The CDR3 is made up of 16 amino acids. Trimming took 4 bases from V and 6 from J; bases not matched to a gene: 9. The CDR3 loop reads CASSLVGTGVVQPQHF. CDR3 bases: TGTGCCAGCAGTTTAGTCGGGACAGGGGTTGTTCAGCCCCAGCATTTT.

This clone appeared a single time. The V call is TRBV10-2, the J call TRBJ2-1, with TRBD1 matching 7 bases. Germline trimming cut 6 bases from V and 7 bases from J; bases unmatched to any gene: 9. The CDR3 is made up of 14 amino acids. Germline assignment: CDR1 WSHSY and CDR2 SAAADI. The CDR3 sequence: CASRLWDSQNEQFF. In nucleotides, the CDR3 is TGCGCCAGCAGGTTATGGGACAGTCAAAATGAGCAGTTCTTC.

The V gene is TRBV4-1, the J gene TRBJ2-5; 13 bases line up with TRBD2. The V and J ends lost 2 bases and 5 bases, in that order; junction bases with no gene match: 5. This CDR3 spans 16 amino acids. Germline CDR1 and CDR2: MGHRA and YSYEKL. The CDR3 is CASSQMGLAGWETQYF. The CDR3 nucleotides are TGCGCCAGCAGCCAAATGGGACTAGCGGGGTGGGAGACCCAGTACTTC.

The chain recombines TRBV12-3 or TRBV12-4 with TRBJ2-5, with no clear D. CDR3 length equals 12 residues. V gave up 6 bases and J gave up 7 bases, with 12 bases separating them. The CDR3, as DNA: TGTGCCAGCAGCCCAGACCAGGCGACCCAGTACTTC. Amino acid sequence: CASSPDQATQYF.

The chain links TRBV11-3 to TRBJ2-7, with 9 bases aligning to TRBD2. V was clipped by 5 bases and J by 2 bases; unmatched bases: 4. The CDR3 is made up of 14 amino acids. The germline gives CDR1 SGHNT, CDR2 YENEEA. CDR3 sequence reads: CASSGSGRPYEQYF. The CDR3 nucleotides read TGTGCCAGCAGCGGTAGCGGGAGACCCTACGAGCAGTACTTC.

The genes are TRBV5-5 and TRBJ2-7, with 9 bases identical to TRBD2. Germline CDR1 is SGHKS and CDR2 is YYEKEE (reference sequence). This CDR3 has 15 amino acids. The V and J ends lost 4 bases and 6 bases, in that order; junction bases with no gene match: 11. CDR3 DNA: TGTGCCAGCAGCCAGGCCATAGCGGGAGTCGGCGAGCAGTACTTC. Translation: CASSQAIAGVGEQYF.

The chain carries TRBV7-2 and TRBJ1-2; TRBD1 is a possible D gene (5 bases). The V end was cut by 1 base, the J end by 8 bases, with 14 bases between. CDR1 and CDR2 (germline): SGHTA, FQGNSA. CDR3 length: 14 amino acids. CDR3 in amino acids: CASSLGRVQGGYTF. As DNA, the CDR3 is TGTGCCAGCAGCTTAGGAAGGGTCCAGGGCGGCTACACCTTC.

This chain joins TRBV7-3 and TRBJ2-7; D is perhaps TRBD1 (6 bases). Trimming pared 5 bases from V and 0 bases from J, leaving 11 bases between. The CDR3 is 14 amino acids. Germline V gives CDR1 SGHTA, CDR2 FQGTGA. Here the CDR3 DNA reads TGTGCCAGCAGCCTAGGGGGTACCTCCTACGAGCAGTACTTC. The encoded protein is CASSLGGTSYEQYF.

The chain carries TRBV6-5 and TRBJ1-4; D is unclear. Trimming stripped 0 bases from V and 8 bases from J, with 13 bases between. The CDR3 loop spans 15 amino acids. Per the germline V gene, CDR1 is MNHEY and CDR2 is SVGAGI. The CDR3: CASSYSRVSREKLFF. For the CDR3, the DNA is TGTGCCAGCAGTTACTCGAGGGTATCAAGGGAAAAACTGTTTTTT.

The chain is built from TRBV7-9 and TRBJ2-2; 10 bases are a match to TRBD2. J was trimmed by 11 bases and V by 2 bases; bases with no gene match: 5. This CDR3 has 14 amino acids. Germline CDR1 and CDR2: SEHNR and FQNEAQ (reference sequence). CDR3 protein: CASSLSGRANELFF. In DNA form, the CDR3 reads TGTGCCAGCAGCTTAAGCGGGAGGGCCAATGAGCTGTTTTTT.

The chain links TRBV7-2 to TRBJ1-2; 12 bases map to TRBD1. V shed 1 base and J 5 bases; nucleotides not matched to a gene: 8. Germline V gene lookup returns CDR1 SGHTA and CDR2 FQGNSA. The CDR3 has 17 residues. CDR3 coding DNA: TGTGCCAGCAGCTTAGTTGGGACAGGGGGCTATGCGTATGGCTACACCTTC. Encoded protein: CASSLVGTGGYAYGYTF.

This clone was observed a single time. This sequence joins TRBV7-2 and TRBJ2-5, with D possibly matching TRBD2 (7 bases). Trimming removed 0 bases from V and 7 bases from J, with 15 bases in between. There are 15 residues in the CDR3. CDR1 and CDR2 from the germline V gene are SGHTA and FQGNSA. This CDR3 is CASSLALGGTTTQYF. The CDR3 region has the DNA TGTGCCAGCAGCTTAGCGCTGGGGGGGACAACGACCCAGTACTTC.

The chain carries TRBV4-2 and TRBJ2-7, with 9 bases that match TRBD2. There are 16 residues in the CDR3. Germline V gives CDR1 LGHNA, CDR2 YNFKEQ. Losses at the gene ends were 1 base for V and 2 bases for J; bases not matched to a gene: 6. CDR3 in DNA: TGTGCCAGCAGCCAAGGTGATAGCGGGGGAACCTACGAGCAGTACTTC. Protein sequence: CASSQGDSGGTYEQYF.

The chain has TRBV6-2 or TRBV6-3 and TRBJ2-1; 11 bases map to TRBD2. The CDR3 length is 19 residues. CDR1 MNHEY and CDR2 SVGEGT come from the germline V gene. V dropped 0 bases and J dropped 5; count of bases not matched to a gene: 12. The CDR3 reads CASSYSELAGASLNNEQFF. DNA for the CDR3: TGTGCCAGCAGTTACTCGGAACTAGCGGGGGCAAGTCTAAACAATGAGCAGTTCTTC.

Here the CDR3 reads CASSEQDSYYGYTF. The DNA of the CDR3 is TGTGCCAGCAGTGAGCAAGACAGCTACTATGGCTACACCTTC. The chain recombines TRBV6-1 with TRBJ1-2; D is possibly TRBD1 (5 bases). The CDR3 length is 14 residues. V was shortened by 3 bases and J by 3 bases, with 11 bases between the two germline ends. Germline CDR1 is MNHNS and CDR2 is SASEGT.

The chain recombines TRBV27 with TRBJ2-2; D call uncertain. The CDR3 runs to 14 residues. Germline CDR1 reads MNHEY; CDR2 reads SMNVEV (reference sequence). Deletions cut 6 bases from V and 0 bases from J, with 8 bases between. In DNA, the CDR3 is TGTGCCAGCAGCCTGAGAGCGAACACCGGGGAGCTGTTTTTT. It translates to CASSLRANTGELFF.

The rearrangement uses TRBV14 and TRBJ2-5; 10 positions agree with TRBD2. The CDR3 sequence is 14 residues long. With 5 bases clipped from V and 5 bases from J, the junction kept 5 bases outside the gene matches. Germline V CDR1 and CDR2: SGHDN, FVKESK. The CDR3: CASSSSTSGETQYF. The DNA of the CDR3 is TGTGCCAGCAGCTCGTCGACTAGCGGGGAGACCCAGTACTTC.

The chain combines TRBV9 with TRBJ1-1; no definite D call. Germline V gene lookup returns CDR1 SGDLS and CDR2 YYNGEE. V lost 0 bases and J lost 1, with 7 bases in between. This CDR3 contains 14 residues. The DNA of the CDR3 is TGTGCCAGCAGCGTAGCCAGCGCGAACACTGAAGCTTTCTTT. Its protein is CASSVASANTEAFF.